This record covers a single T cell receptor (beta chain). This clone was seen just once. Its binding antigen is unknown. Mismatch with germline at one junction end may stem from a read error. This record belongs to a study of tumor T cells in aggressive B-cell lymphoma (dated by TCRdb to between 2016 and 2019). Libraries were built with the immunoSEQ multiplex PCR assay. Entries here come from immuneACCESS through TCRdb and include only in-frame sequences with V and J called. Some clones fail to appear in such tables; in the studies checked, an unresolved V gene covers under half of the shortfall, and the cause of the remainder is unknown. The sample table shows around 400 clones, and 94% are seen once. 8.5% to 10% of the sample is in the top ten clones. The CDR3 numbers 15 residues from cysteine through phenylalanine. The retained sequence is limited to the CDR3, 45 bases, with the frame set at the first base. Looking up the germline V gene yields CDR1 WSHSY and CDR2 SAAADI.

Input material: tumor tissue. The source is an adult with diffuse large B cell lymphoma. The rearrangement combines TRBV10-2 with TRBJ1-1, with the D segment identity uncertain. The DNA reads TGCACCAGCAGTGAGTCGGAAGAGGTAGACACTGAAGCTTTCTTT. This sequence encodes CTSSESEEVDTEAFF.